Sequencing of this T cell receptor beta chain was carried out in a study of blood T cell repertoires in COVID-19. Original data processing: Using reference gene primer amplification, nucleated cell counts were estimated. TCRdb's table, derived via immunoSEQ multiplex PCR, lists solely in-frame clones and lacks some. That table is the source of V, J and clone size, and D and trimming were worked out from the DNA. The sample includes about 160,000 clones, approximately 92% seen only once; the top ten take about 4.5%. This clone was observed once. V was pared by 5 bases and J by 10 bases, with 13 bases of the junction left unmatched. Germline CDR1 is SGHTA and CDR2 is FQGNSA. This CDR3 comprises 14 residues.

The receptor was derived from a woman aged 45-65 years with acute or convalescent COVID-19. Sequencing input: peripheral blood. The chain is built from TRBV7-2 and TRBJ1-1, with 7 positions matching TRBD1. The DNA for the CDR3 is TGTGCCAGCAGCAAAGGGGGCAGTAGAATCGGAGCTTTCTTT. Its protein product is CASSKGGSRIGAFF.